What follows describes a single T cell receptor beta chain. Antigen specificity is unknown. The sample comes from a study of a mutant IDH1 vaccine in newly diagnosed glioma. Study-level background: Once 4-6 weeks had passed after radiotherapy alone, vaccination started, or it started with temozolomide cycles. Study-wide results and limits: Vaccine-induced immune responses were detected in about 93% of patients.

The sample's time point: week 47, end of study. The content of each vaccine dose was 300 ug of mutant IDH1 20-mer peptide, and topical imiquimod accompanied it. Each patient was administered eight vaccinations, scheduled in weeks 1, 3, 5, 7, 11, 15, 19 and 23. Each donor presented with a new WHO grade 3 or 4 astrocytoma that tested IDH1-mutant and showed ATRX loss. The method was immunoSEQ multiplex PCR; TCRdb's version includes in-frame clones alone and lacks a portion of them. Seen here are some 38,000 clones, about 81% observed once, and the top ten hold 8.9%. The CDR3 is 16 amino acids. Losses at the gene ends were 2 bases for V and 2 bases for J; bases not matched to a gene: 4. CDR1 and CDR2 from the germline V gene are MNHEY and SVGAGI.

V is TRBV6-5 and J is TRBJ2-3; 10 bases are a match to TRBD2. This receptor was identified in a man in his forties with glioma. Sequenced material: PBMCs, taken from a glioma patient whose treatment included an IDH1 peptide vaccine. CDR3 in amino acids: CASSYLAGENTDTQYF. The CDR3 coding sequence is TGTGCCAGCAGTTACCTAGCGGGAGAGAACACAGATACGCAGTATTTT.